These 16 T cell receptor beta chains share one sample of origin, sequenced in a study of blood T cell repertoires in COVID-19 (dated by TCRdb to the early 2020s). The library was produced with the immunoSEQ multiplex PCR assay. TCRdb carries this immuneACCESS record with in-frame sequences only. Its versions omit some clonotypes, under half of them owing to an unresolved V gene in the studies checked, with the rest unexplained. The table for this sample lists around 100,000 clones; 90% of them were counted only once. About 5.5% of the sample lies in the top ten. Sequenced input: peripheral blood. The receptor set was obtained from a man aged 50 to 59 with acute or convalescent COVID-19.

The chain recombines TRBV6-5 with TRBJ2-1; no clear D. The CDR3 runs to 11 residues. From germline, CDR1 is MNHEY and CDR2 SVGAGI. Trimming shortened V by 7 bases and J by 7 bases, and 8 bases separated the two germline ends. For the CDR3, the DNA is TGTGCCAGCACCCGGTCTAATGAGCAGTTCTTC. It encodes CASTRSNEQFF.

V and J are TRBV7-2 and TRBJ2-3; 14 bases match TRBD2. CDR1 SGHTA and CDR2 FQGNSA come from the germline V gene. The V gene end was trimmed by 1 base and the J gene end by 4 bases; junction bases not matched to a gene: 4. The CDR3 length is 17 residues. CDR3 sequence reads: CASSLGGTSGSPDTQYF. The CDR3 bases are TGTGCCAGCAGCTTAGGGGGGACTAGCGGGAGTCCAGATACGCAGTATTTT.

The rearrangement links TRBV20-1 to TRBJ2-7; TRBD2 aligns across 8 bases. Germline V gives CDR1 DFQATT, CDR2 SNEGSKA (reference sequence). J was trimmed by 2 bases and V by 3 bases; bases with no gene match: 6. The CDR3 totals 14 residues. The CDR3 region has the DNA TGCAGTGCTAGTGCCTTAGCGGGGCCCTACGAGCAGTACTTC. It yields the protein CSASALAGPYEQYF.

This clone was seen a handful of times. The chain is built from TRBV5-1 and TRBJ1-1; D not certain. This CDR3 has 15 amino acids. Germline loops: CDR1 SGHRS, CDR2 YFSETQ. Trimming cost V 6 bases and J 7 bases, with 22 bases left between them. The CDR3 sequence: CASMITGEGFREAFF. The CDR3, as DNA: TGCGCCAGCATGATAACCGGGGAGGGTTTTCGTGAAGCTTTCTTT. The variable domain in full, completed from reference TRBV5-1 and TRBJ1-1, reads KAGVTQTPRYLIKTRGQQVTLSCSPISGHRSVSWYQQTPGQGLQFLFEYFSETQRNKGNFPGRFSGRQFSNSRSEMNVSTLELGDSALYLCASMITGEGFREAFFGQGTRLTVV.

This chain uses TRBV5-1 with TRBJ1-5, with D perhaps TRBD1 (5 bases). This CDR3 region has 16 residues. The germline CDR1 and CDR2 sequences are SGHRS and YFSETQ. Trimming pared 0 bases from V and 6 bases from J, leaving 16 bases between. CDR3 residues: CASSLGGGGMGQPQHF. The CDR3 region has the DNA TGCGCCAGCAGCTTGGGGGGCGGGGGAATGGGTCAGCCCCAGCATTTT.

This chain links TRBV27 with TRBJ2-7; 7 bases line up with TRBD1. With 6 bases clipped from V and 2 bases from J, the junction kept 4 bases outside the gene matches. CDR3 length equals 13 residues. Germline CDR1 is MNHEY and CDR2 is SMNVEV (reference sequence). CDR3 in DNA: TGTGCCAGCAGATTCACAGGGGCCTACGAGCAGTACTTC. This gives the protein CASRFTGAYEQYF.

This chain uses TRBV5-6 with TRBJ1-2; D may be TRBD1 (6 bases). Deletions cut 1 base from V and 6 bases from J, with 16 bases between. CDR3 length equals 15 residues. Per the germline V gene, CDR1 is SGHDT and CDR2 is YYEEEE. CDR3 sequence (DNA): TGTGCCAGCAGCTTGAGGAGGACAGTTGTGGATGGCTACACCTTC. Its protein product is CASSLRRTVVDGYTF.

The sample holds one count of this clone. The rearrangement joins TRBV19 to TRBJ1-5; 9 nucleotides match TRBD1. This CDR3 contains 18 residues. Trimming removed 6 bases from V and 0 bases from J; junction bases left unmatched: 12. Germline loops: CDR1 LNHDA, CDR2 SQIVND (reference sequence). The CDR3 region has the DNA TGTGCCAGTAGCCCATCCCGGGACAGGGTCCGTAGCAATCAGCCCCAGCATTTT. Protein sequence: CASSPSRDRVRSNQPQHF.

The rearrangement links TRBV9 to TRBJ2-1; D not certain. Germline CDR1 reads SGDLS; CDR2 reads YYNGEE. V lost 0 bases to trimming and J lost 7 bases, with 5 bases between them. The CDR3 totals 12 residues. The CDR3 reads CASSVGQNEQFF. For the CDR3, the DNA is TGTGCCAGCAGCGTAGGCCAGAATGAGCAGTTCTTC.

The V and J genes are TRBV5-1 and TRBJ2-1; TRBD2 matches at 11 bases. The V segment lost 2 bases and the J segment 6 bases; nucleotides outside the gene matches: 7. The CDR3 contains 16 residues. Germline loops: CDR1 SGHRS, CDR2 YFSETQ. CDR3 sequence reads: CASSFIAGGPGNEQFF. CDR3 DNA: TGCGCCAGCAGCTTCATAGCGGGAGGGCCGGGCAATGAGCAGTTCTTC.

This rearrangement joins TRBV6-2 or TRBV6-3 to TRBJ1-5, with D perhaps matching TRBD1 (5 bases). The CDR3 has 16 amino acids. The V gene lost 2 bases and the J gene lost 2 bases, with 13 bases spanning the gap. Germline V gene sequence: CDR1 MNHEY, CDR2 SVGEGT. The CDR3 DNA reads TGTGCCAGCAGTTACAGGCGGGGGACGGGCAATCAGCCCCAGCATTTT. It is translated as CASSYRRGTGNQPQHF.

This chain uses TRBV10-3 with TRBJ2-3, with D possibly matching TRBD1 (5 bases). V was trimmed by 5 bases and J by 2 bases, leaving 14 bases between them. The CDR3 is made up of 15 amino acids. Germline CDR1 ENHRY, CDR2 SYGVKD. The CDR3 region has the DNA TGTGCCATCAGTCCCAGGGTGGAGAACACAGATACGCAGTATTTT. This codes for CAISPRVENTDTQYF.

As for this clone: The junction and the germline gene differ at one end; a read error may be behind it. The chain links TRBV11-2 to TRBJ1-1; possible D gene TRBD1, 6 bases. CDR3 size: 14 residues. Germline V gene sequence: CDR1 SGHAT, CDR2 FQNNGV. In DNA form, the CDR3 reads TGTGCCAGCGGCTTGAGACAGGTTGGGACTGAAGCTTTCTTT. Translated: CASGLRQVGTEAFF.

The chain carries TRBV5-1 and TRBJ2-2; a possible D gene is TRBD1 (6 bases). The CDR3 length is 18 residues. V was cut by 1 base and J by 0 bases, with 16 bases left in between. Germline loops: CDR1 SGHRS, CDR2 YFSETQ. CDR3 protein: CASSLFVQGPTNTGELFF. The CDR3 DNA reads as TGCGCCAGCAGCTTGTTTGTCCAGGGGCCGACGAACACCGGGGAGCTGTTTTTT. Filled out from reference TRBV5-1 and TRBJ2-2, the complete variable domain reads KAGVTQTPRYLIKTRGQQVTLSCSPISGHRSVSWYQQTPGQGLQFLFEYFSETQRNKGNFPGRFSGRQFSNSRSEMNVSTLELGDSALYLCASSLFVQGPTNTGELFFGEGSRLTVL.

This chain links TRBV10-2 with TRBJ2-1, with 13 positions matching TRBD2. CDR3 length: 18 residues. Trimming took 4 bases from V and 1 from J; bases not matched to a gene: 7. Germline V CDR1 and CDR2: WSHSY, SAAADI. In DNA form, the CDR3 reads TGCGCCAGCAGTGCTACTAGCGGGAGGGCTTGGTCCTACAATGAGCAGTTCTTC. Translating it yields CASSATSGRAWSYNEQFF.

The chain combines TRBV3-1 (or the pseudogene TRBV3-2) with TRBJ2-3, with 9 bases fitting TRBD2. After removal of 0 bases from V and 4 bases from J, the junction contained 8 bases not matched to a gene. The CDR3 covers 17 residues. Per the germline V gene, CDR1 is LGHDT and CDR2 is YNNKEL (reference sequence). CDR3 region: CASSQDWVAGEADTQYF. For the CDR3, the DNA is TGTGCCAGCAGCCAAGATTGGGTAGCGGGAGAAGCAGATACGCAGTATTTT.